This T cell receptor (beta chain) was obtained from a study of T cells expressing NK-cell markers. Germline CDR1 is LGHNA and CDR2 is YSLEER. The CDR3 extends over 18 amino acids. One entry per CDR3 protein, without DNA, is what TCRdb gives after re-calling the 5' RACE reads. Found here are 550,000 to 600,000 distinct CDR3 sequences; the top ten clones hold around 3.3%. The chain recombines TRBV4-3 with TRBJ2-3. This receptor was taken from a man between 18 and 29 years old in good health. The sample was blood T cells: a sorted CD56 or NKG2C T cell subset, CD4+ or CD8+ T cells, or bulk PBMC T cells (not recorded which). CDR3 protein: CASSQENLGNLGTDTQYF.